The 27 T cell receptor beta chains in this list originate from one sample, sequenced in a study of identical twins. In TCRdb, the 5' RACE reads were re-called with MiXCR into one record per CDR3 protein. Of 1,800,000 or so distinct CDR3 sequences listed, about 32% were seen once; the top ten hold about 0.3%. Sample: cord blood. These receptors originate from a newborn girl in good health.

This clonotype was picked up a small number of times. V and J are TRBV5-6 and TRBJ2-1; 8 nucleotides match TRBD2. CDR1 and CDR2 from the germline V gene are SGHDT and YYEEEE. J was trimmed by 7 bases and V by 0 bases; bases with no gene match: 9. This CDR3 spans 16 amino acids. The CDR3 loop reads CASSLAGGHLWNEQFF. The CDR3 region has the DNA TGTGCCAGCAGCTTGGCGGGGGGGCACCTTTGGAATGAGCAGTTCTTC.

This clonotype appeared a few times. The V call is TRBV20-1, the J call TRBJ2-7, with 10 bases aligning to TRBD2. This CDR3 spans 13 amino acids. With 3 bases clipped from V and 4 bases from J, the junction kept 3 bases outside the gene matches. Germline V lookup: CDR1 DFQATT, CDR2 SNEGSKA (reference sequence). CDR3 nucleotides: TGCAGTGCTAGGGGGACTAGCGATTACGAGCAGTACTTC. Protein sequence: CSARGTSDYEQYF.

The rearrangement uses TRBV10-1 and TRBJ2-1; possibly TRBD1 for D (6 bases). The V end lost 6 bases, the J end lost 4 bases, and 13 bases lay between the germline ends. This CDR3 is built from 14 residues. The germline CDR1 and CDR2 sequences are WNHNN and SYGVQD (reference sequence). DNA for the CDR3: TGCGCCAGCAGCGGCAGGACAGCATACAATGAGCAGTTCTTC. It codes for CASSGRTAYNEQFF.

The V and J genes are TRBV27 and TRBJ1-2, with D hard to call. Looked up from germline, CDR1 is MNHEY and CDR2 is SMNVEV (reference sequence). The V gene lost 2 bases and the J gene lost 7 bases, with 14 bases spanning the gap. The CDR3 spans 14 residues. CDR3 DNA: TGTGCCAGCAGTTTAGGTCCGAGAAGATTTGGCTACACCTTC. Translation: CASSLGPRRFGYTF.

The genes are TRBV25-1 and TRBJ2-7; TRBD1 aligns across 8 bases. V shed 0 bases and J 3 bases; nucleotides not matched to a gene: 4. Germline V gene data show CDR1 as MGHDK and CDR2 as SYGVNS. This CDR3 contains 15 residues. The CDR3 spells CASSEYLDRGYEQYF. For the CDR3, the DNA is TGTGCCAGCAGTGAATATCTCGACAGGGGCTACGAGCAGTACTTC.

The genes are TRBV18 and TRBJ2-3; 9 bases line up with TRBD2. The trim removed 3 bases at V and 4 bases at J, leaving 5 bases unmatched. This CDR3 has 15 amino acids. The V gene's germline CDR1 is KGHSH and CDR2 LQKENI. Here the CDR3 reads CASSPLSGRADTQYF. Written as DNA, the CDR3 is TGTGCCAGCTCACCTCTTAGCGGGAGAGCAGATACGCAGTATTTT.

This clonotype was seen a handful of times. The chain has TRBV6-5 and TRBJ1-4; 12 nucleotides align to TRBD1. The CDR3 has 15 residues. V lost 2 bases, J lost 8 bases, and 3 bases stayed unmatched. Per the germline V gene, CDR1 is MNHEY and CDR2 is SVGAGI. The CDR3 DNA reads as TGTGCCAGCAGTTACGGGACAGGGGGCGAGGAAAAACTGTTTTTT. Its translation: CASSYGTGGEEKLFF.

This clonotype has only a few counts. The chain joins TRBV18 to TRBJ2-7; D unresolved. The J call may be wrong; the DNA end is better matched by TRBJ2-5. The CDR3 extends over 13 amino acids. Germline V gene lookup returns CDR1 KGHSH and CDR2 LQKENI. Here the CDR3 reads CASSSGFRETQYF. DNA for the CDR3: TGTGCCAGCTCGTCCGGGTTTAGGGAGACCCAGTACTTC.

In its sample, this clonotype was seen a few times. V usage is TRBV7-9 and J usage is TRBJ2-1; D possibly corresponds to TRBD2 (5 bases). The CDR3 spans 17 residues. Germline CDR1 reads SEHNR; CDR2 reads FQNEAQ (reference sequence). Trimming removed 3 bases at V and 3 bases at J, with 18 bases between. DNA of the CDR3: TGTGCCAGCAGCTTTTCTCTGGGGAGACCTAGCTACAATGAGCAGTTCTTC. It encodes CASSFSLGRPSYNEQFF.

The CDR3: CSARPGTSGRTYEQYF. In DNA form, the CDR3 reads TGCAGTGCGCGTCCCGGGACTAGCGGGAGAACCTACGAGCAGTACTTC. The chain carries TRBV20-1 and TRBJ2-7; the match to TRBD2 covers 14 bases. J lost 2 bases, V lost 6 bases, and 9 bases had no gene match. CDR1 and CDR2 from the germline V gene are DFQATT and SNEGSKA (reference sequence). This CDR3 is 16 amino acids long.

The V and J genes are TRBV25-1 and TRBJ1-4; TRBD1 agrees at 9 bases. CDR1 and CDR2 from the germline V gene are MGHDK and SYGVNS. V lost 3 bases, J lost 2 bases, and 7 bases stayed unmatched. The CDR3 loop spans 17 amino acids. CDR3 nucleotide sequence: TGTGCCAGCAGTGATGCGGGACAGGGTCGCACTAATGAAAAACTGTTTTTT. It is translated as CASSDAGQGRTNEKLFF. The full variable domain, its missing parts supplied by reference TRBV25-1 and TRBJ1-4, is EADIYQTPRYLVIGTGKKITLECSQTMGHDKMYWYQQDPGMELHLIHYSYGVNSTEKGDLSSESTVSRIRTEHFPLTLESARPSHTSQYLCASSDAGQGRTNEKLFFGSGTQLSVL.

This rearrangement joins TRBV4-1 to TRBJ2-3; D tentatively fits TRBD1 or TRBD2 (5 bases each). Germline lookup yields CDR1 MGHRA and CDR2 YSYEKL. Trimming took 1 base from V and 9 from J, leaving 11 bases between them. The CDR3 consists of 13 residues. The CDR3 nucleotides read TGCGCCAGCAGCCAAGGGGACGGGACGACGCAGTATTTT. It encodes CASSQGDGTTQYF.

The V and J genes are TRBV30 and TRBJ2-3, with 9 bases matching TRBD2. The CDR3 runs to 14 residues. The V gene end was trimmed by 5 bases and the J gene end by 6 bases; junction bases not matched to a gene: 9. Germline CDR1 is GTSNPN and CDR2 is SVGIG (reference sequence). The CDR3, as DNA: TGTGCCTGGCTACAGCTAGCGGGGAGGGATACGCAGTATTTT. This encodes CAWLQLAGRDTQYF.

V and J are TRBV12-5 and TRBJ1-5; D gene unclear. CDR3 length equals 16 residues. V was cut by 1 base and J by 3 bases, with 13 bases left in between. The germline V gene has CDR1 LGHNT and CDR2 FRNRAP. The CDR3 sequence is CASGLAQVKYNQPQHF. Written as DNA, the CDR3 is TGTGCTAGTGGTTTGGCTCAAGTCAAGTACAATCAGCCCCAGCATTTT.

In DNA, the CDR3 is TGCAGTGCTAGGAGGGACTCCCCCTCCTACAATGAGCAGTTCTTC. Its translation is CSARRDSPSYNEQFF. The V call is TRBV20-1, the J call TRBJ2-1; maybe TRBD2 (6 bases). V was pared by 3 bases and J by 0 bases, with 12 bases between. CDR1 is DFQATT and CDR2 is SNEGSKA in the germline V gene (reference sequence). The CDR3 is 15 amino acids.

This clonotype has ten or more counts. The J gene is TRBJ2-3, the V gene TRBV4-2, with D tentatively TRBD1 (6 bases). CDR3 length: 14 residues. Deletions cut 2 bases from V and 6 bases from J, with 12 bases between. Per the germline V gene, CDR1 is LGHNA and CDR2 is YNFKEQ. This CDR3 is CASSQSQGKDTQYF. CDR3 sequence (DNA): TGTGCCAGCAGCCAATCCCAGGGGAAGGATACGCAGTATTTT.

On this clonotype itself: This clone may be a read error of a much larger clone one base away. The chain has TRBV3-1 and TRBJ2-5, with 10 bases lining up with TRBD2. The CDR3 spans 16 residues. With 1 base clipped from V and 11 bases from J, the junction kept 13 bases outside the gene matches. Germline V gene data show CDR1 as LGHDT and CDR2 as YNNKEL (reference sequence). CDR3 sequence (DNA): TGTGCCAGCAGCCAAGGTTTGTCTAGCGGGGGCTACGGGCAGTACTTC. Translated: CASSQGLSSGGYGQYF.

This clonotype has at least ten counts. V usage is TRBV12-3 or TRBV12-4 and J usage is TRBJ2-1; 10 nucleotides agree with TRBD2. The CDR3 covers 14 residues. V dropped 3 bases and J dropped 4; count of bases not matched to a gene: 0. The CDR3 is CASSFSGGYNEQFF. The CDR3 nucleotides are TGTGCCAGCAGTTTTAGCGGGGGGTACAATGAGCAGTTCTTC.

This clonotype has at least ten counts. This chain connects TRBV3-1 to TRBJ1-1, with D unresolved. Germline V gives CDR1 LGHDT, CDR2 YNNKEL (reference sequence). This CDR3 region has 14 residues. Trimming took 0 bases from V and 1 from J, leaving 6 bases between them. The CDR3 DNA is TGTGCCAGCAGCCAAGAGGCAGGGAACACTGAAGCTTTCTTT. Amino acid sequence: CASSQEAGNTEAFF.

The chain joins TRBV10-3 to TRBJ2-2; 10 nucleotides match TRBD1. Germline V gene data show CDR1 as ENHRY and CDR2 as SYGVKD. CDR3 length equals 16 residues. V lost 7 bases to trimming and J lost 0 bases; unmatched junction nucleotides: 5. For the CDR3, the DNA is TGTGCCATCAACCGAGGACAGGGGGCGAACACCGGGGAGCTGTTTTTT. Amino acids: CAINRGQGANTGELFF.

This clonotype was counted between two and nine times. The chain has TRBV4-2 and TRBJ2-4; 9 nucleotides agree with TRBD1. This CDR3 spans 17 amino acids. Germline lookup yields CDR1 LGHNA and CDR2 YNFKEQ. Trimming cost V 1 base and J 2 bases; bases outside gene matches: 6. The CDR3 here is CASSQATGGPTKNIQYF. The CDR3 DNA follows: TGTGCCAGCAGCCAAGCCACAGGGGGCCCTACCAAAAACATTCAGTACTTC.

CDR3 nucleotides: TGCAGTATCACTCCAGCGGGGCCCACAGATACGCAGTATTTT. Translation: CSITPAGPTDTQYF. The V gene is TRBV20-1, the J gene TRBJ2-3; TRBD2 agrees at 7 bases. CDR3 length: 14 residues. Germline loops: CDR1 DFQATT, CDR2 SNEGSKA (reference sequence). Germline trimming cut 8 bases from V and 2 bases from J; bases unmatched to any gene: 10.

V usage is TRBV5-1 and J usage is TRBJ2-2; 8 nucleotides agree with TRBD2. The CDR3 has 16 amino acids. Germline loops: CDR1 SGHRS, CDR2 YFSETQ. The trim removed 3 bases at V and 0 bases at J, leaving 4 bases unmatched. The CDR3 sequence is CASSWGLVTNTGELFF. In nucleotides, the CDR3 is TGCGCCAGCAGCTGGGGACTAGTTACGAACACCGGGGAGCTGTTTTTT.

This clonotype was counted ten times or more. The V and J genes are TRBV4-1 and TRBJ2-1; 7 bases are a match to TRBD2. The CDR3 has 16 residues. Germline assignment: CDR1 MGHRA and CDR2 YSYEKL. The junction had 12 bases not matched to a gene; V was cut back by 3 bases and J by 7 bases. For the CDR3, the DNA is TGCGCCAGCAGCCACCTCCTAGCGGACCTGGGAAATGAGCAGTTCTTC. Translating it yields CASSHLLADLGNEQFF.

The sample holds many counts of this clonotype. This chain uses TRBV5-1 with TRBJ2-1; no clear D gene. The V end lost 2 bases, the J end lost 6 bases, and 3 bases lay between the germline ends. Looked up from germline, CDR1 is SGHRS and CDR2 is YFSETQ. The CDR3 totals 11 residues. The CDR3 DNA reads as TGCGCCAGCAGCTTATTCAATGAGCAGTTCTTC. Its translation: CASSLFNEQFF.

Here the CDR3 DNA reads TGTGCCAGCAGTGAATCCAAGGGGGGGAATCAGCCCCAGCATTTT. Its translation: CASSESKGGNQPQHF. This sequence joins TRBV6-1 and TRBJ1-5; maybe TRBD1 (6 bases). Trimming shortened V by 2 bases and J by 4 bases, and 12 bases separated the two germline ends. The CDR3 consists of 15 residues. Germline lookup yields CDR1 MNHNS and CDR2 SASEGT.

This chain links TRBV28 with TRBJ2-2; tentatively, D is TRBD1 (6 bases). The length of the CDR3 is 15 residues. The germline gives CDR1 MDHEN, CDR2 SYDVKM. The ends were cut back, 5 bases at V and 0 bases at J, with 10 bases in the middle. CDR3 residues: CASSGRTANTGELFF. The DNA of the CDR3 is TGTGCCAGCAGTGGCCGGACAGCGAACACCGGGGAGCTGTTTTTT.